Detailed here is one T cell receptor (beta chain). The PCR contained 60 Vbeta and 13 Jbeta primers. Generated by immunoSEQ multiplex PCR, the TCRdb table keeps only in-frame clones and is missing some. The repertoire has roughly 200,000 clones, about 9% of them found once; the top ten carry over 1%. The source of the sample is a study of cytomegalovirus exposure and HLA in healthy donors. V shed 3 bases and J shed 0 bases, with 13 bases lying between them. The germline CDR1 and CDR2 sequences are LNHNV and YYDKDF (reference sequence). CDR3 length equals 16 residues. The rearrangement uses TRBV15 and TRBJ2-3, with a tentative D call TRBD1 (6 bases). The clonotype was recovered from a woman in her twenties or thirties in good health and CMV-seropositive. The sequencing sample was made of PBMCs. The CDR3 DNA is TGTGCCACCAGCAGCCCCGGACAGACTAGCACAGATACGCAGTATTTT. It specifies CATSSPGQTSTDTQYF.